Sequencing of this T cell receptor beta chain was carried out in a study of shared clonotypes between healthy human individuals. CD8 cells classed as naive were CD45RO-negative and positively selected for CCR7, excluding terminally differentiated effector memory CD45RA+ cells. Recent acute infections and vaccinations were absent in the healthy HIV-negative adult donors. Profiling relied on immunoSEQ multiplex PCR, and the TCRdb table lists in-frame clones only, not all of them. The sample includes under 600,000 clones, 95% to 98% of them seen just once. General study points: Owing to a small donor count, the genetic and exposure-history diversity represented was limited.

A word on this clone: Its antigen is currently unknown.

Trimming removed 5 bases at V and 8 bases at J, with 18 bases between. Germline V gene sequence: CDR1 SGHAT, CDR2 FQNNGV. The length of the CDR3 is 15 residues. The rearrangement joins TRBV11-2 to TRBJ2-2, with D possibly called TRBD1 or TRBD2 (5 bases each). This TCR derives from a man younger than 40 in good health. The specimen sequenced was naive CD8+ T cells sorted from blood. For the CDR3, the DNA is TGTGCCAGCAGCCCGGGACGGACTGGTATGGGGGAGCTGTTTTTT. It codes for CASSPGRTGMGELFF.